This passage covers 11 T cell receptor beta chains from one sample sequenced in a study of control samples from healthy donors and cancer patients. The repertoire was sequenced with immunoSEQ multiplex PCR; TCRdb's copy has only in-frame clones and lacks some. The top ten hold approximately 3.9% of the sample, which has tens of thousands of clones, 92% seen once. Sequences were obtained from blood. These receptors were taken from a woman aged 50 to 60 in good health.

This chain links TRBV19 with TRBJ2-2; D uncertain. Germline V lookup: CDR1 LNHDA, CDR2 SQIVND (reference sequence). This CDR3 contains 14 residues. V lost 5 bases, J lost 0 bases, and 7 bases lay in between. The CDR3 nucleotides are TGTGCCAGTAGTTCTACGTCGAACACCGGGGAGCTGTTTTTT. This translates into CASSSTSNTGELFF.

This rearrangement joins TRBV11-2 to TRBJ2-1; tentatively, D is TRBD1 (6 bases). CDR3 length: 19 residues. The V end lost 1 base, the J end lost 6 bases, and 25 bases lay between the germline ends. CDR1 and CDR2 from the germline V gene are SGHAT and FQNNGV. The CDR3 sequence: CASSLAGVGGIFFSNEQFF. The CDR3 nucleotides read TGTGCCAGCAGCTTAGCAGGGGTAGGGGGTATTTTTTTTAGCAATGAGCAGTTCTTC.

The CDR3 region is CASRLNYGYTF. Here the CDR3 DNA reads TGTGCCAGCAGGCTTAACTATGGCTACACCTTC. The gene calls are TRBV28 and TRBJ1-2, with D uncertain. Germline loops: CDR1 MDHEN, CDR2 SYDVKM. CDR3 length equals 11 residues. The V end was cut by 6 bases, the J end by 1 base, with 3 bases between.

V is TRBV6-6 and J is TRBJ2-7; 7 bases are a match to TRBD2. The V segment lost 7 bases and the J segment 0 bases; nucleotides outside the gene matches: 6. Looked up from germline, CDR1 is MNHNY and CDR2 is SVGAGI (reference sequence). CDR3 length: 14 residues. The CDR3, as DNA: TGTGCCAGCAAGTCTGGCGGGGGCTCCTACGAGCAGTACTTC. Its protein product is CASKSGGGSYEQYF.

CDR3 amino acids: CASSSFLSSGNTIYF. The CDR3 DNA reads TGTGCCAGCAGTTCCTTCCTGAGCTCTGGAAACACCATATATTTT. The V and J genes are TRBV28 and TRBJ1-3, with D unresolved. The length of the CDR3 is 15 residues. Trimming shortened V by 4 bases and J by 0 bases, and 10 bases separated the two germline ends. Germline lookup yields CDR1 MDHEN and CDR2 SYDVKM.

V is TRBV6-6 and J is TRBJ1-2; D gene ambiguous. V shed 5 bases and J shed 6 bases, with 13 bases lying between them. CDR3 length equals 13 residues. Germline V gene data show CDR1 as MNHNY and CDR2 as SVGAGI (reference sequence). As DNA, the CDR3 is TGTGCCAGCAGTCCGCCTACGGATAATGGCTACACCTTC. This translates into CASSPPTDNGYTF.

V gene TRBV19 combines with J gene TRBJ1-1; D gene unclear. This CDR3 contains 13 residues. The germline V and J ends were trimmed by 7 bases and 1 base, with 10 bases remaining between them. Per the germline V gene, CDR1 is LNHDA and CDR2 is SQIVND (reference sequence). The chain's CDR3 is CASIWEPNTEAFF. For the CDR3, the DNA is TGTGCCAGTATTTGGGAGCCGAACACTGAAGCTTTCTTT.

A single count supports this clone. The V call is TRBV5-1, the J call TRBJ2-1; the D is unclear. The V gene lost 9 bases and the J gene lost 4 bases, with 17 bases spanning the gap. CDR1 and CDR2 from the germline V gene are SGHRS and YFSETQ. The length of the CDR3 is 14 residues. CDR3 in amino acids: CATASEPNYNEQFF. Here the CDR3 DNA reads TGCGCCACGGCCTCGGAGCCCAATTACAATGAGCAGTTCTTC.

The V call is TRBV18, the J call TRBJ1-6; TRBD1 might be the D (6 bases). CDR1 is KGHSH, CDR2 LQKENI, per germline. The CDR3 totals 13 residues. Trimming left V 3 bases short and J 11 bases short, with 11 bases between. CDR3 DNA sequence: TGTGCCAGCTCACCCAACAGGGAACCACCCCTCCACTTT. Translation: CASSPNREPPLHF.

The J gene is TRBJ1-5, the V gene TRBV7-2; D call uncertain. This CDR3 is 13 amino acids long. Trimming cost V 3 bases and J 10 bases, with 13 bases left between them. Germline V CDR1 and CDR2: SGHTA, FQGNSA. As DNA, the CDR3 is TGTGCCAGCAGCTTTGTCCGGAGCGACCCCCAGCATTTT. The encoded protein is CASSFVRSDPQHF.

The V call is TRBV4-1, the J call TRBJ1-1; weak D call: TRBD1 (6 bases). With 0 bases removed from V and 5 bases from J, the gap between germline ends came to 13 bases. From germline, CDR1 is MGHRA and CDR2 YSYEKL. CDR3 length: 15 amino acids. The CDR3 loop reads CASSQDLRTGTEAFF. The CDR3, as DNA: TGCGCCAGCAGCCAAGATCTTCGTACAGGGACTGAAGCTTTCTTT.